The clone carrying this T cell receptor (beta chain) came up a few times. The antigen is undetermined. The sample comes from a study of CD8 T cells in ankylosing spondylitis. Points from the study as a whole: Disease-associated clonotypes exhibited CD8+ identity and were relatively infrequent in peripheral blood. Both synovial fluid and blood in reactive arthritis had previously been reported to carry some motif variants. Seemingly distinctive of ankylosing spondylitis blood was a TCR beta motif formed by eight highly homologous variants.

In making TCR beta libraries, quantitative 5'-RACE with molecular barcodes was used. TCRdb passed the 5' RACE reads through MiXCR, listing each CDR3 protein once. The top ten clones hold around a fifth of a sample with fewer than 750,000 distinct CDR3 sequences, around 20% of them seen once. This TCR derives from a male donor with ankylosing spondylitis. Source material: blood, either unsorted or a sorted T cell fraction (not recorded which).

The CDR3, as DNA: TGTGCCAGCAGCTTCGGACCGGAACCCGGGACTGGGACCAGGGATACGCAGTATTTT. This encodes CASSFGPEPGTGTRDTQYF. This rearrangement joins TRBV11-1 to TRBJ2-3, with D perhaps matching TRBD2 (6 bases). V was trimmed by 3 bases and J by 6 bases, leaving 28 bases between them. The CDR3 loop spans 19 amino acids. Germline CDR1 reads SGHAT; CDR2 reads FQDESV (reference sequence).